A single sample gave rise to the 12 T cell receptor beta chains below, sequenced in a study of CD8+ T cells in alopecia areata (dated by TCRdb to 2016 to 2018). The intended sense of this specimen's time point label: baseline before oral tofacitinib. Library prep was done by the immunoSEQ multiplex PCR assay. To provide template for TCR sequencing, every sample had RNA extracted and reverse transcribed into cDNA. Held by TCRdb, this immuneACCESS table contains in-frame sequences only and omits some clones. Under half of the omission traces to an unresolved V gene where checked; the cause of the rest is unknown. For this sample there are about 140,000 clones; around 50% appear just once. 5% to 7% of the sample is taken by the ten largest. Here the sequenced sample was CD4+ T cells sorted from blood, taken at week 0. The receptors here all came from a human donor with alopecia areata.

The chain links TRBV7-9 to TRBJ1-1; 7 bases are shared with TRBD1. Germline V lookup: CDR1 SEHNR, CDR2 FQNEAQ (reference sequence). Unmatched junction bases numbered 9, after V lost 5 bases and J lost 3 bases. The CDR3 covers 15 residues. The chain's CDR3 is CASSTYRGNHTEAFF. The DNA of the CDR3 is TGTGCCAGCAGCACGTACAGGGGAAATCACACTGAAGCTTTCTTT.

This chain links TRBV2 with TRBJ1-5; possible D gene TRBD1, 5 bases. Germline CDR1 and CDR2: SNHLY and FYNNEI. V lost 3 bases and J lost 6, with 18 bases in between. The CDR3 runs to 16 residues. The CDR3 reads CASSEDGAFGGQPQHF. As DNA, the CDR3 is TGTGCCAGCAGTGAGGATGGGGCCTTTGGGGGTCAGCCCCAGCATTTT.

The chain has TRBV7-9 and TRBJ1-3; D not resolved. This CDR3 contains 16 residues. Trimming took 3 bases from V and 4 from J, leaving 16 bases between them. The germline V gene encodes CDR1 SEHNR and CDR2 FQNEAQ (reference sequence). CDR3 coding DNA: TGTGCCAGCAGCTTTTTCGGGGTTACGGAGGGAAACACCATATATTTT. Its translation is CASSFFGVTEGNTIYF.

The CDR3 loop reads CASSQDTTAYYGYTF. The CDR3 region has the DNA TGTGCCAGCAGCCAAGATACGACAGCGTACTATGGCTACACCTTC. J is TRBJ1-2 and V is TRBV4-2, with D perhaps TRBD1 (5 bases). Per germline, CDR1 LGHNA and CDR2 YNFKEQ. The CDR3 consists of 15 residues. Trimming shortened V by 0 bases and J by 3 bases, and 11 bases separated the two germline ends.

This clone was seen a handful of times. DNA of the CDR3: TGTGCCAGCAGCTTATTAATGGGAGGGAGCAATGAGCAGTTCTTC. Protein product: CASSLLMGGSNEQFF. The gene calls are TRBV11-3 and TRBJ2-1; 7 bases match TRBD2. With V trimmed by 2 bases and J by 6 bases, 7 bases remained unmatched. The CDR3 contains 15 residues. Germline CDR1 reads SGHNT; CDR2 reads YENEEA.

In regard to this clone: A junction end diverges from the germline sequence, so it may reflect a read error. This chain joins TRBV29-1 and TRBJ2-3, with TRBD2 as a possible D gene (5 bases). The germline gives CDR1 SQVTM, CDR2 ANQGSEA. CDR3 length: 14 residues. CDR3 in amino acids: CGVEMGQPGDTQYF. The DNA for the CDR3 is TGCGGCGTTGAAATGGGCCAACCGGGGGATACGCAGTATTTT.

V usage is TRBV5-1 and J usage is TRBJ1-1; the D is unclear. This CDR3 is built from 16 residues. The V gene lost 2 bases and the J gene lost 1 base, with 15 bases spanning the gap. Germline CDR1 is SGHRS and CDR2 is YFSETQ. The CDR3 protein is CASSFSSGGRNTEAFF. The CDR3 coding sequence is TGCGCCAGCAGCTTTTCTTCGGGCGGCAGGAACACTGAAGCTTTCTTT.

The DNA of the CDR3 is TGCAGCGTTGGATCCAGGGTGGGTGGCTACACCTTC. This gives the protein CSVGSRVGGYTF. This chain joins TRBV29-1 and TRBJ1-2, with D possibly TRBD1 on 5 matching bases. Germline lookup yields CDR1 SQVTM and CDR2 ANQGSEA. Trimming took 4 bases from V and 7 from J, leaving 13 bases between them. This CDR3 spans 12 amino acids.

This sequence joins TRBV7-2 and TRBJ1-2; TRBD1 matches at 8 bases. From germline, CDR1 is SGHTA and CDR2 FQGNSA. The CDR3 consists of 15 residues. With 1 base clipped from V and 8 bases from J, the junction kept 9 bases outside the gene matches. CDR3 sequence: CASSLEQGGTKGYTF. The CDR3 nucleotides read TGTGCCAGCAGCTTAGAACAGGGGGGTACTAAGGGCTACACCTTC.

This clone came up a few times. This chain links TRBV5-1 with TRBJ2-6; D unresolved. Trimming left V 7 bases short and J 0 bases short, with 5 bases between. Per the germline V gene, CDR1 is SGHRS and CDR2 is YFSETQ. The CDR3 is 13 amino acids. In DNA, the CDR3 is TGCGCCAGCCACAGCTCTGGGGCCAACGTCCTGACTTTC. Protein sequence: CASHSSGANVLTF.

The genes are TRBV30 and TRBJ1-2, with 7 bases aligning to TRBD1. V lost 3 bases, J lost 9 bases, and 25 bases stayed unmatched. Germline V lookup: CDR1 GTSNPN, CDR2 SVGIG (reference sequence). The CDR3 sequence is 18 residues long. The CDR3 spells CAWSPRGYGGRASIRYTF. CDR3 coding DNA: TGTGCCTGGAGCCCCAGGGGGTATGGGGGGCGGGCATCTATTCGCTACACCTTC.

The chain combines TRBV30 with TRBJ2-2; weak D call: TRBD2 (5 bases). The CDR3 runs 12 residues. V shed 0 bases and J shed 14 bases, with 13 bases lying between them. Germline CDR1 is GTSNPN and CDR2 is SVGIG (reference sequence). The CDR3 sequence: CAWSVGPGKLFF. CDR3 sequence (DNA): TGTGCCTGGAGTGTAGGACCGGGGAAACTGTTTTTT. The entire variable domain, with the rest obtained from reference TRBV30 and TRBJ2-2, is as follows: SQTIHQWPATLVQPVGSPLSLECTVEGTSNPNLYWYRQAAGRGLQLLFYSVGIGQISSEVPQNLSASRPQDRQFILSSKKLLLSDSGFYLCAWSVGPGKLFFGEGSRLTVL.